Below are 2 T cell receptor beta chains sequenced from a single sample in a study of cytomegalovirus exposure and HLA in healthy donors. The PCR contained 60 Vbeta and 13 Jbeta primers. Sequencing was performed with immunoSEQ multiplex PCR; in TCRdb, only in-frame clones are kept and a portion is missing. The sample has 150,000 to 200,000 clones, roughly 79% seen once. The sequenced sample consisted of PBMCs. The receptors were gathered from a woman aged 18-35 years in good health and CMV-seropositive.

The chain links TRBV28 to TRBJ2-7; no reliable D call. Germline assignment: CDR1 MDHEN and CDR2 SYDVKM. This CDR3 has 11 amino acids. Trimming pared 6 bases from V and 3 bases from J, leaving 6 bases between. The CDR3 loop reads CASRKHYEQYF. In nucleotides, the CDR3 is TGTGCCAGCAGGAAACACTACGAGCAGTACTTC.

The gene calls are TRBV19 and TRBJ1-4; 8 nucleotides match TRBD1. This CDR3 contains 17 residues. The V and J ends lost 0 bases and 6 bases, in that order; junction bases with no gene match: 9. Germline CDR1 and CDR2: LNHDA and SQIVND (reference sequence). CDR3 nucleotide sequence: TGTGCCAGTAGTATAGATCCGGGCGCAGGGGGCGATGAAAAACTGTTTTTT. Protein: CASSIDPGAGGDEKLFF.